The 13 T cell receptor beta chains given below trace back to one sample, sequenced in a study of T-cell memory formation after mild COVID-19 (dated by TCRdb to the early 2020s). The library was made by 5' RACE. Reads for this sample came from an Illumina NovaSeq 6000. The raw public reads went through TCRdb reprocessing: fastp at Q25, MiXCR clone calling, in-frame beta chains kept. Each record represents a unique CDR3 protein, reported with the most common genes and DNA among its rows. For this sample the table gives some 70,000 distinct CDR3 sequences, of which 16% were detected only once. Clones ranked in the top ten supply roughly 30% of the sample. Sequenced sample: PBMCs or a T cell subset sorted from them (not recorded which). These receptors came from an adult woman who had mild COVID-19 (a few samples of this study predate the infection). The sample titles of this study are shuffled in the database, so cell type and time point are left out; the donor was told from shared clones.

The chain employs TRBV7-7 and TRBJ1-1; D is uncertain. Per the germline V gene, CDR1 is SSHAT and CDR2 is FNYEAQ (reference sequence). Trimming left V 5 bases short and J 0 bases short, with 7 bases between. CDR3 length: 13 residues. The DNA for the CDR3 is TGTGCCAGCAGCCCTGACTTGAACACTGAAGCTTTCTTT. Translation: CASSPDLNTEAFF.

The CDR3 DNA reads as TGTGCCAGCAGCCACCGACAGGGAAGTCCCTCCTACGAGCAGTACTTC. It codes for CASSHRQGSPSYEQYF. V and J are TRBV5-5 and TRBJ2-7; TRBD1 matches 7 bases. The J segment lost 0 bases and the V segment lost 4 bases, leaving 10 bases of the junction unmatched. This CDR3 comprises 16 residues. The V gene's germline CDR1 is SGHKS and CDR2 YYEKEE (reference sequence).

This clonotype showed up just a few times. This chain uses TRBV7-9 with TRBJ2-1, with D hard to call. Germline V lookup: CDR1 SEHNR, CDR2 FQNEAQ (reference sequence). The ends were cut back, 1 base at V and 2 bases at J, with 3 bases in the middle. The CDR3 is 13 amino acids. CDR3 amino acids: CASSLEPYNEQFF. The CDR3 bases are TGTGCCAGCAGCTTAGAACCCTACAATGAGCAGTTCTTC.

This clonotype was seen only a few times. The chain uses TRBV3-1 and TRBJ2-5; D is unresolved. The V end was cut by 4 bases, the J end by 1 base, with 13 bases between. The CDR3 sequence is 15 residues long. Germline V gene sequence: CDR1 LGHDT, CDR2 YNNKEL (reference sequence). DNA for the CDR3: TGTGCCAGCAGCCCAGGAGTCCAGGTCCAAGAGACCCAGTACTTC. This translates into CASSPGVQVQETQYF.

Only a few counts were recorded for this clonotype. CDR3 protein: CASSFRAGGNNEQFF. For the CDR3, the DNA is TGTGCCAGCAGTTTTCGGGCGGGAGGGAACAATGAGCAGTTCTTC. The J gene is TRBJ2-1, the V gene TRBV12-3 or TRBV12-4; TRBD2 agrees at 9 bases. This CDR3 contains 15 residues. Trimming cost V 3 bases and J 5 bases; bases outside gene matches: 5.

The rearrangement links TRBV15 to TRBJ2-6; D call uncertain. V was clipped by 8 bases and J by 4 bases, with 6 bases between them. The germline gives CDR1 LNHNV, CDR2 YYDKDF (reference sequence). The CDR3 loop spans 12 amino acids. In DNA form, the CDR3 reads TGTGCCACCGGACCGGGGGCCAACGTCCTGACTTTC. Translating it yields CATGPGANVLTF.

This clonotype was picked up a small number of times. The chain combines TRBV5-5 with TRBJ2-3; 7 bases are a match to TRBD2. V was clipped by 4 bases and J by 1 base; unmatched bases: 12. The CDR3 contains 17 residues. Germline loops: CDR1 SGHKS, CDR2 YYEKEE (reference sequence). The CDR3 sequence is CASSPRPGEGRTDTQYF. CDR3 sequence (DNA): TGTGCCAGCAGCCCACGACCGGGGGAGGGCCGCACAGATACGCAGTATTTT.

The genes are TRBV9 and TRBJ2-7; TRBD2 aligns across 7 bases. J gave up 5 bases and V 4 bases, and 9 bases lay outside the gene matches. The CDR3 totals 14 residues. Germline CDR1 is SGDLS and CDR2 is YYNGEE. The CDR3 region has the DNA TGTGCCAGCAGCCCCTGGACTAGTAGTGACGAGCAGTACTTC. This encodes CASSPWTSSDEQYF.

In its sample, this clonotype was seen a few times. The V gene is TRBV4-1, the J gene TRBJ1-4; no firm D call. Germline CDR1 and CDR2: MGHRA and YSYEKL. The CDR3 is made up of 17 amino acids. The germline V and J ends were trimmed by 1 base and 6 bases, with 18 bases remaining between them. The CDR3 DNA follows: TGCGCCAGCAGCCAAGCAAGTCAGTTGTTATCTGATGAAAAACTGTTTTTT. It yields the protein CASSQASQLLSDEKLFF.

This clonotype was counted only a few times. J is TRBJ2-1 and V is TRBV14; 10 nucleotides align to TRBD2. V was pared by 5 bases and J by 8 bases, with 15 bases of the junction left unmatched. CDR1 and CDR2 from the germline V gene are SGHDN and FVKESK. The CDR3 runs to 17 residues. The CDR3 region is CASSEAGGASGSYEQFF. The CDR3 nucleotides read TGTGCCAGCAGCGAAGCAGGGGGGGCTAGCGGGAGCTATGAGCAGTTCTTC. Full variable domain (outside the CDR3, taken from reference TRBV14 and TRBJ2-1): EAGVTQFPSHSVIEKGQTVTLRCDPISGHDNLYWYRRVMGKEIKFLLHFVKESKQDESGMPNNRFLAERTGGTYSTLKVQPAELEDSGVYFCASSEAGGASGSYEQFFGPGTRLTVL.

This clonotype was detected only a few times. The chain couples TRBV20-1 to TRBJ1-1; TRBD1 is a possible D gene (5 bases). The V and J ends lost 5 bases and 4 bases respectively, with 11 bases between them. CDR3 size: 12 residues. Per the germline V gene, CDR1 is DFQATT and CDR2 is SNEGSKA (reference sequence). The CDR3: CSASGTPTEAFF. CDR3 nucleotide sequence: TGCAGTGCTTCGGGGACCCCCACTGAAGCTTTCTTT.

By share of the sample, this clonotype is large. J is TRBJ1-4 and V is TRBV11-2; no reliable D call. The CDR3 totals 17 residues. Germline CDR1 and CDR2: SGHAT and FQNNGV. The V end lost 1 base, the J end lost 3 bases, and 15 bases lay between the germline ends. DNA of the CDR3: TGTGCCAGCAGCTTAGTCAACGTGGTTGTGGCTAATGAAAAACTGTTTTTT. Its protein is CASSLVNVVVANEKLFF.

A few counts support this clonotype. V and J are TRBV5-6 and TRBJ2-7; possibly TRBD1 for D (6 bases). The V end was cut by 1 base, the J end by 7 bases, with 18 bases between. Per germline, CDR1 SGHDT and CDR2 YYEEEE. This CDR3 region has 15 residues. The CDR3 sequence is CASSLSPGAKEEQYF. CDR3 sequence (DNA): TGTGCCAGCAGCTTGTCGCCAGGGGCCAAGGAAGAGCAGTACTTC.